This T cell receptor (beta chain) was observed in a study of PD-1 blockade in classical Hodgkin lymphoma. Study-wide results and limits: Relapsed/refractory patients reportedly had lower baseline diversity than newly diagnosed patients.

Assay used: immunoSEQ multiplex PCR; TCRdb lists only in-frame clones, some missing. The profile shows tens of thousands of clones, about two thirds of them singletons. Relapse after autologous stem cell transplantation occurred in every patient, and brentuximab vedotin exposure varied. In the case of this clone: The target antigen is unknown.

The CDR3 is made up of 15 amino acids. Trimming cost V 6 bases and J 0 bases, with 12 bases left between them. Germline assignment: CDR1 SGHNT and CDR2 YENEEA. This rearrangement joins TRBV11-3 to TRBJ1-3; D remains ambiguous. This specimen consisted of peripheral blood mononuclear cells (PBMCs), obtained at baseline. This TCR was recovered from a human donor with classical Hodgkin lymphoma. CDR3 DNA: TGTGCCAGCAGTATGGGCGGCATCTCTGGAAACACCATATATTTT. Amino acid sequence: CASSMGGISGNTIYF.